This T cell receptor (beta chain) was observed in a study of cytomegalovirus exposure and HLA in healthy donors. As concerns this clone: Its antigen is undetermined.

Findings and limits, study-wide: An analysis that was carried out later associated about 17,000 TCR beta sequences with HLA alleles at 0.05 false discovery rate. As a later analysis revealed, the rate of TCR association differed by HLA locus, with DRB1 most and HLA-C fewest.

Germline V CDR1 and CDR2: SGHRS, YFSETQ. Between the trimmed V and J ends, which lost 0 bases and 4 bases, there was a span of 13 bases. The CDR3 is 16 residues long. PCR was performed using 60 Vbeta and 13 Jbeta primers. Clones were sequenced by immunoSEQ multiplex PCR, and TCRdb holds only the in-frame ones, with some missing. There are roughly 100,000 clones in the sample; about two thirds occur only once, and about 2.5% lies in the top ten. This TCR was recovered from a female donor in good health and CMV-seronegative. Input material: PBMCs. J is TRBJ1-4 and V is TRBV5-1; D might be TRBD1 (5 bases). The CDR3 DNA sequence: TGCGCCAGCAGCTTGGCAGGGCAGAACCTTAATGAAAAACTGTTTTTT. This encodes CASSLAGQNLNEKLFF.